Following are 20 T cell receptor beta chains from one sample sequenced in a study of graft-versus-host responses after intestinal transplantation. Method: immunoSEQ multiplex PCR; TCRdb's copy keeps in-frame clones and lacks some. This sample carries 55,000 to 70,000 clones, about 90% of them seen once, and the ten largest clones take 2.5% to 3%. The sample here was PBMCs, taken less than 130 days after intestinal transplantation. The receptors stem from a human patient who received an intestinal transplant, so some T cells may come from the graft donor.

This chain uses TRBV10-1 with TRBJ2-7; 9 positions match TRBD2. Looked up from germline, CDR1 is WNHNN and CDR2 is SYGVQD (reference sequence). The CDR3 runs 15 residues. V lost 3 bases, J lost 4 bases, and 7 bases stayed unmatched. CDR3 in amino acids: CASSDSTTSGYEQYF. The CDR3 DNA reads as TGCGCCAGCAGTGACTCGACGACTAGCGGATACGAGCAGTACTTC.

This chain's CDR3 is CASIRTSDSSYNEQFF. The CDR3 nucleotides read TGTGCCAGCATCCGGACTAGCGACAGCTCCTACAATGAGCAGTTCTTC. V usage is TRBV7-9 and J usage is TRBJ2-1, with 9 bases lining up with TRBD2. Germline V gives CDR1 SEHNR, CDR2 FQNEAQ (reference sequence). The CDR3 covers 16 residues. J gave up 0 bases and V 7 bases, and 7 bases lay outside the gene matches.

The chain carries TRBV14 and TRBJ2-1; no reliable D call. Trimming removed 2 bases from V and 4 bases from J, with 6 bases in between. The CDR3 runs 13 residues. Germline-derived CDR1 and CDR2 are SGHDN and FVKESK. CDR3 sequence reads: CASSQTPYNEQFF. CDR3 bases: TGTGCCAGCAGCCAAACCCCATACAATGAGCAGTTCTTC. The full variable domain, its missing parts supplied by reference TRBV14 and TRBJ2-1, is EAGVTQFPSHSVIEKGQTVTLRCDPISGHDNLYWYRRVMGKEIKFLLHFVKESKQDESGMPNNRFLAERTGGTYSTLKVQPAELEDSGVYFCASSQTPYNEQFFGPGTRLTVL.

The chain links TRBV9 to TRBJ1-4; the D gene is possibly TRBD1 (6 bases). The CDR3 loop spans 13 amino acids. The germline CDR1 and CDR2 sequences are SGDLS and YYNGEE. V lost 4 bases, J lost 2 bases, and 6 bases lay in between. CDR3 loop: CASSRGTNEKLFF. CDR3 bases: TGTGCCAGCAGCAGGGGGACTAATGAAAAACTGTTTTTT.

The chain links TRBV7-9 to TRBJ2-7, with 9 bases fitting TRBD2. Germline assignment: CDR1 SEHNR and CDR2 FQNEAQ (reference sequence). The CDR3 runs to 14 residues. J was trimmed by 4 bases and V by 3 bases; bases with no gene match: 4. CDR3 sequence (DNA): TGTGCCAGCAGCTTTAGCGGGAGCCCTTACGAGCAGTACTTC. Amino acid sequence: CASSFSGSPYEQYF. Based on the CDR3 plus reference TRBV7-9 and TRBJ2-7, the full variable domain is DTGVSQNPRHKITKRGQNVTFRCDPISEHNRLYWYRQTLGQGPEFLTYFQNEAQLEKSRLLSDRFSAERPKGSFSTLEIQRTEQGDSAMYLCASSFSGSPYEQYFGPGTRLTVT.

This sequence joins TRBV2 and TRBJ2-3; TRBD1 or TRBD2 may be the D gene (5 bases each). The germline V and J ends were trimmed by 3 bases and 6 bases, with 16 bases remaining between them. The CDR3 consists of 15 residues. Germline V CDR1 and CDR2: SNHLY, FYNNEI. The CDR3 loop reads CASSERDRSRDTQYF. The CDR3 DNA sequence: TGTGCCAGCAGTGAGAGGGACCGATCACGGGATACGCAGTATTTT. Supplemented by reference TRBV2 and TRBJ2-3, the full variable domain reads EPEVTQTPSHQVTQMGQEVILRCVPISNHLYFYWYRQILGQKVEFLVSFYNNEISEKSEIFDDQFSVERPDGSNFTLKIRSTKLEDSAMYFCASSERDRSRDTQYFGPGTRLTVL.

This chain links TRBV6-6 with TRBJ2-1; 13 positions agree with TRBD2. The germline gives CDR1 MNHNY, CDR2 SVGAGI (reference sequence). CDR3 length: 15 amino acids. V lost 4 bases to trimming and J lost 9 bases; unmatched junction nucleotides: 6. CDR3 region: CASSWTSGGTFEQFF. The CDR3 DNA follows: TGTGCCAGCAGTTGGACTAGCGGGGGAACCTTTGAGCAGTTCTTC.

The chain combines TRBV28 with TRBJ2-1; 8 bases are shared with TRBD1. Germline lookup yields CDR1 MDHEN and CDR2 SYDVKM. Losses at the gene ends were 6 bases for V and 7 bases for J; bases not matched to a gene: 11. The CDR3 is 15 amino acids. This chain's CDR3 is CASSRDRGAANEQFF. Written as DNA, the CDR3 is TGTGCCAGCAGCCGCGACAGGGGTGCTGCAAATGAGCAGTTCTTC.

The chain's CDR3 is CASSVAPGGNYEQYF. For the CDR3, the DNA is TGTGCCAGCAGCGTAGCCCCAGGGGGCAACTACGAGCAGTACTTC. The V gene is TRBV9, the J gene TRBJ2-7, with TRBD1 identical over 8 bases. The CDR3 runs 15 residues. V lost 0 bases and J lost 3; bases outside the gene matches: 5. Germline values: CDR1 SGDLS, CDR2 YYNGEE.

The chain joins TRBV13 to TRBJ2-5; D gene unclear. The V and J ends lost 5 bases and 9 bases respectively, with 22 bases between them. Germline CDR1 reads PRHDT; CDR2 reads FYEKMQ (reference sequence). The CDR3 has 15 residues. The CDR3 sequence is CASSINRAPGGAQYF. CDR3 sequence (DNA): TGTGCCAGCAGCATCAACCGGGCCCCGGGCGGCGCCCAGTACTTC. Based on the CDR3 plus reference TRBV13 and TRBJ2-5, the full variable domain is AAGVIQSPRHLIKEKRETATLKCYPIPRHDTVYWYQQGPGQDPQFLISFYEKMQSDKGSIPDRFSAQQFSDYHSELNMSSLELGDSALYFCASSINRAPGGAQYFGPGTRLLVL.

The chain has TRBV4-2 and TRBJ1-2; 9 bases agree with TRBD1. With V trimmed by 7 bases and J by 2 bases, 5 bases remained unmatched. The CDR3 is 14 amino acids. Germline CDR1 LGHNA, CDR2 YNFKEQ. The CDR3 is CASTAGTGNYGYTF. In DNA, the CDR3 is TGTGCCAGCACAGCCGGGACAGGGAACTATGGCTACACCTTC.

This clone was seen a single time. The chain couples TRBV9 to TRBJ2-7; D call uncertain. Germline V gives CDR1 SGDLS, CDR2 YYNGEE. This CDR3 has 14 residues. The V and J ends lost 4 bases and 7 bases respectively, with 18 bases between them. Here the CDR3 DNA reads TGTGCCAGCAGCCGTGGGATGCGAGCGCGGGAGCAGTACTTC. Protein sequence: CASSRGMRAREQYF.

CDR3 nucleotide sequence: TGTGCCACCAGCGAAAGCCTCGACAGGGCTAACTACGAGCAGTACTTC. Its protein is CATSESLDRANYEQYF. The gene calls are TRBV15 and TRBJ2-7, with 7 nucleotides matching TRBD1. The germline V gene has CDR1 LNHNV and CDR2 YYDKDF (reference sequence). The CDR3 contains 16 residues. The trim removed 5 bases at V and 3 bases at J, leaving 13 bases unmatched.

This clone was observed a handful of times. The J gene is TRBJ2-7, the V gene TRBV6-1, with unresolved D. Between the trimmed V and J ends, which lost 2 bases and 0 bases, there was a span of 11 bases. Germline values: CDR1 MNHNS, CDR2 SASEGT. This CDR3 spans 15 amino acids. The CDR3 nucleotides are TGTGCCAGCAGTGAAAGTTCTACCTTCTCCTACGAGCAGTACTTC. Protein: CASSESSTFSYEQYF.

In nucleotides, the CDR3 is TGTGCCAGCAGCCAAGGGGGTCTCTCTGGAAACACCATATATTTT. Its protein is CASSQGGLSGNTIYF. V gene TRBV2 combines with J gene TRBJ1-3; the D gene is possibly TRBD1 (6 bases). Germline V CDR1 and CDR2: SNHLY, FYNNEI. The CDR3 is 15 amino acids. The V gene lost 6 bases and the J gene lost 0 bases, with 12 bases spanning the gap. Combining the CDR3 with reference TRBV2 and TRBJ1-3 gives the whole variable domain EPEVTQTPSHQVTQMGQEVILRCVPISNHLYFYWYRQILGQKVEFLVSFYNNEISEKSEIFDDQFSVERPDGSNFTLKIRSTKLEDSAMYFCASSQGGLSGNTIYFGEGSWLTVV.

The chain links TRBV7-3 to TRBJ2-7, with D tentatively TRBD2 (6 bases). This CDR3 region has 12 residues. V lost 5 bases and J lost 7, with 12 bases in between. CDR1 and CDR2 (germline): SGHTA, FQGTGA. The DNA of the CDR3 is TGTGCCAGCAGCCCATTGGGGGGAGAGCAGTACTTC. Residues: CASSPLGGEQYF.

This chain uses TRBV20-1 with TRBJ2-7; 7 bases match TRBD1. Losses at the gene ends were 0 bases for V and 12 bases for J; bases not matched to a gene: 5. The CDR3 sequence is 11 residues long. Germline V gene data show CDR1 as DFQATT and CDR2 as SNEGSKA (reference sequence). For the CDR3, the DNA is TGCAGTGCTAGAGATTCGGGACAGTCGTACTTC. Amino acid sequence: CSARDSGQSYF.

The chain employs TRBV7-2 and TRBJ2-3, with D perhaps TRBD2 (6 bases). The CDR3 totals 15 residues. Trimming pared 2 bases from V and 0 bases from J, leaving 9 bases between. The germline V gene encodes CDR1 SGHTA and CDR2 FQGNSA. CDR3 residues: CASSLLGTSTDTQYF. The CDR3 coding sequence is TGTGCCAGCAGCTTATTGGGGACTAGCACAGATACGCAGTATTTT.

In the case of this clone: The sample holds other DNA sequences that translate to the same CDR3. The chain couples TRBV27 to TRBJ1-2; tentative D call: TRBD1 (6 bases). Germline lookup yields CDR1 MNHEY and CDR2 SMNVEV (reference sequence). The CDR3 has 13 amino acids. Trimming cost V 2 bases and J 2 bases, with 6 bases left between them. CDR3 sequence reads: CASSLQGNYGYTF. The CDR3 nucleotides read TGTGCCAGCAGTTTACAGGGGAACTATGGCTACACCTTC.

This sequence joins TRBV6-1 and TRBJ1-6; TRBD1 is a possible D gene (5 bases). CDR3 length: 15 amino acids. In germline, CDR1 is MNHNS, CDR2 SASEGT. The ends were cut back, 2 bases at V and 3 bases at J, with 8 bases in the middle. DNA of the CDR3: TGTGCCAGCAGTGAAAGGGACGTCTATAATTCACCCCTCCACTTT. Translating it yields CASSERDVYNSPLHF.